This T cell receptor beta chain comes out of a study of blood T cells in healthy people across ages. About the research overall: About one barcoded beta molecule was captured per two T cells (by template switching).

The CDR3 is made up of 14 amino acids. The V end was cut by 3 bases, the J end by 6 bases, with 15 bases between. The germline gives CDR1 MDHEN, CDR2 SYDVKM. This clonotype was recorded at least ten times. The authors isolated at least 6.5 million PBMCs per sample. Sample-barcoded 5' priming and a J-beta primer mix drove a second PCR of about 7 to 11 cycles. A tag from a template-switch adaptor with 12 random nucleotides marked each cDNA molecule. MiXCR, applied by TCRdb to the 5' RACE reads, yields one record per CDR3 protein. The profile covers around 1.7 million distinct CDR3 sequences, with 28% appearing a single time and more than 6% taken by the ten largest.

Material: blood. This rearrangement joins TRBV28 to TRBJ2-7; the D call may be TRBD1 or TRBD2 (6 bases each). This sequence originates from a woman between 25 and 40 years old in good health. The DNA of the CDR3 is TGTGCCAGCAGTTTCCCCAACAGGGACTCCGAGCAGTACTTC. Translating it yields CASSFPNRDSEQYF.